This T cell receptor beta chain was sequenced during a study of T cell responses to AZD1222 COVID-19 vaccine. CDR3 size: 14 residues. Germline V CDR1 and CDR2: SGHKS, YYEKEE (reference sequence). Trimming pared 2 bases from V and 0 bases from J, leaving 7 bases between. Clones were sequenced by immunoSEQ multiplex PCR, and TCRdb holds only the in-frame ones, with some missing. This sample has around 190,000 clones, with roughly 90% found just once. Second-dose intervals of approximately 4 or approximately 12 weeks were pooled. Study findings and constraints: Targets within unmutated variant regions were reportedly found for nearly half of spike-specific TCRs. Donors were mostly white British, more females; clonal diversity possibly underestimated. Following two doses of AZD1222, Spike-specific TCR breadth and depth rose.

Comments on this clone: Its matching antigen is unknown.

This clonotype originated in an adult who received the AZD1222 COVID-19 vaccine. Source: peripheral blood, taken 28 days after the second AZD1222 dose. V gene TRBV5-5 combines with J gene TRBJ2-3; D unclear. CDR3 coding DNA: TGTGCCAGCAGCTTCGGGCCCAGCACAGATACGCAGTATTTT. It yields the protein CASSFGPSTDTQYF. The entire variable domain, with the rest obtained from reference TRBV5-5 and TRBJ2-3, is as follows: DAGVTQSPTHLIKTRGQQVTLRCSPISGHKSVSWYQQVLGQGPQFIFQYYEKEERGRGNFPDRFSARQFPNYSSELNVNALLLGDSALYLCASSFGPSTDTQYFGPGTRLTVL.